The rows below give T cell receptor beta chains drawn from one sample of a study of blood T cell repertoires in COVID-19. TCRdb's copy holds only in-frame clones and misses some; the assay was immunoSEQ multiplex PCR. Here the sample spans tens of thousands of clones, roughly 88% being singletons. The sequenced sample consisted of peripheral blood. These receptors came from a man in his 70s with acute or convalescent COVID-19. Both conserved end residues are part of each CDR3. The order of the fields is clone size, D gene, V gene, J gene, CDR3 DNA, CDR3 protein. A D gene is named only where the DNA matches it firmly. Some rows mark clone size as missing; the rest say once, few, many or name a class of expanded clone.

>NA|TRBD1|TRBV3-1/TRBV3-2|TRBJ1-4
TGTGCCAGCAGCCAAGTTTTCGGGACAGGGGAAAGGATACTGTTTTTT
CASSQVFGTGERILFF
>once|NA|TRBV7-3|TRBJ1-6
TGTGCCAGCAGCTTGCAGGCGCACGATTCACCCCTCCACTTT
CASSLQAHDSPLHF
>once|NA|TRBV5-1|TRBJ1-2
TGCGCCAGCAGCTTGGATCAGGGGATGGGTGGCTACACCTTC
CASSLDQGMGGYTF
>NA|TRBD1|TRBV19|TRBJ1-2
TGTGCCAGTAGTATTTCCAGACAGGGGGGAAGGCTTGGCTACACCTTC
CASSISRQGGRLGYTF
>NA|NA|TRBV5-1|TRBJ2-2
TGCGCCAGCAGCCCTAAAGCTCAGGGGACCGGGGAGCTGTTTTTT
CASSPKAQGTGELFF
>few|TRBD2|TRBV6-1|TRBJ2-1
TGTGCCAGCAGTGATGAGTTTAGCGGGACCTACAATGAGCAGTTCTTC
CASSDEFSGTYNEQFF
>NA|NA|TRBV10-1|TRBJ2-3
TGCGCCAGCAGTGATGTTGGAGGGAACAAGGACTACACAGATACGCAGTATTTT
CASSDVGGNKDYTDTQYF
>NA|TRBD1|TRBV6-5|TRBJ2-7
TGTGCCAGCAGTCCCGGGACAGGGCCCTACGAGCAGTACTTC
CASSPGTGPYEQYF
>NA|NA|TRBV4-3|TRBJ1-6
TGCGCCAGCAGCCAAGGAAGTGCGAGCTCCTATAATTCACCCCTCCACTTT
CASSQGSASSYNSPLHF
>NA|NA|TRBV21-1|TRBJ2-7
TGTGCCAGTACCGGAGGGGACGAGCAGTACTTC
CASTGGDEQYF
>NA|NA|TRBV4-3|TRBJ1-4
TGCGCCAGCAGTCAGGGCGCAACTAATGAAAAACTGTTTTTT
CASSQGATNEKLFF
>NA|TRBD1|TRBV4-2|TRBJ2-7
TGTGCCAGCAGCCAGGAAGGGACAGGGAGATTAGAGCAGTACTTC
CASSQEGTGRLEQYF
>NA|NA|TRBV3-1/TRBV3-2|TRBJ1-5
TGTGCCAGCAGCCAGAAAATACAGGGAATTTTATGTAGCAATCAGCCCCAGCATTTT
CASSQKIQGILCSNQPQHF
>NA|NA|TRBV7-9|TRBJ1-5
TGTGCCAGCAGCCCCGGACAGTATAGCAATCAGCCCCAGCATTTT
CASSPGQYSNQPQHF
>NA|NA|TRBV28|TRBJ1-2
TGTGCCAGCAGTGGAGGGGATGCTTGGGGCTACACCTTC
CASSGGDAWGYTF
>NA|TRBD2|TRBV6-6|TRBJ2-3
TGTGCCAGCAATCCCCGGGCTAGCGGAAGCACAGATACGCAGTATTTT
CASNPRASGSTDTQYF
>few|NA|TRBV27|TRBJ1-3
TGTGCCAGCAGTCCCGGGACTGCCTCTGGAAACACCATATATTTT
CASSPGTASGNTIYF
>NA|NA|TRBV5-1|TRBJ1-1
TGCGCCAGCAGCGCCAGTATGAACACTGAAGCTTTCTTT
CASSASMNTEAFF
>NA|NA|TRBV5-1|TRBJ2-7
TGCGCCAGCAGCTTGGCCCCAGGTGACTCCTACGAGCAGTACTTC
CASSLAPGDSYEQYF
>NA|TRBD2|TRBV19|TRBJ2-4
TGTGCCAGTAGTGAGATAAGCGGGGGACCTAGAGGCAAAAACATTCAGTACTTC
CASSEISGGPRGKNIQYF
>NA|TRBD2|TRBV13|TRBJ2-7
TGTGCCAGCAGCCGTCGCGGTAGCGGGAGCTACGAGCAGTACTTC
CASSRRGSGSYEQYF
>NA|TRBD1|TRBV2|TRBJ1-2
TGTGCCAGCGGGGGGACAGGGGCTGGCTACACCTTC
CASGGTGAGYTF